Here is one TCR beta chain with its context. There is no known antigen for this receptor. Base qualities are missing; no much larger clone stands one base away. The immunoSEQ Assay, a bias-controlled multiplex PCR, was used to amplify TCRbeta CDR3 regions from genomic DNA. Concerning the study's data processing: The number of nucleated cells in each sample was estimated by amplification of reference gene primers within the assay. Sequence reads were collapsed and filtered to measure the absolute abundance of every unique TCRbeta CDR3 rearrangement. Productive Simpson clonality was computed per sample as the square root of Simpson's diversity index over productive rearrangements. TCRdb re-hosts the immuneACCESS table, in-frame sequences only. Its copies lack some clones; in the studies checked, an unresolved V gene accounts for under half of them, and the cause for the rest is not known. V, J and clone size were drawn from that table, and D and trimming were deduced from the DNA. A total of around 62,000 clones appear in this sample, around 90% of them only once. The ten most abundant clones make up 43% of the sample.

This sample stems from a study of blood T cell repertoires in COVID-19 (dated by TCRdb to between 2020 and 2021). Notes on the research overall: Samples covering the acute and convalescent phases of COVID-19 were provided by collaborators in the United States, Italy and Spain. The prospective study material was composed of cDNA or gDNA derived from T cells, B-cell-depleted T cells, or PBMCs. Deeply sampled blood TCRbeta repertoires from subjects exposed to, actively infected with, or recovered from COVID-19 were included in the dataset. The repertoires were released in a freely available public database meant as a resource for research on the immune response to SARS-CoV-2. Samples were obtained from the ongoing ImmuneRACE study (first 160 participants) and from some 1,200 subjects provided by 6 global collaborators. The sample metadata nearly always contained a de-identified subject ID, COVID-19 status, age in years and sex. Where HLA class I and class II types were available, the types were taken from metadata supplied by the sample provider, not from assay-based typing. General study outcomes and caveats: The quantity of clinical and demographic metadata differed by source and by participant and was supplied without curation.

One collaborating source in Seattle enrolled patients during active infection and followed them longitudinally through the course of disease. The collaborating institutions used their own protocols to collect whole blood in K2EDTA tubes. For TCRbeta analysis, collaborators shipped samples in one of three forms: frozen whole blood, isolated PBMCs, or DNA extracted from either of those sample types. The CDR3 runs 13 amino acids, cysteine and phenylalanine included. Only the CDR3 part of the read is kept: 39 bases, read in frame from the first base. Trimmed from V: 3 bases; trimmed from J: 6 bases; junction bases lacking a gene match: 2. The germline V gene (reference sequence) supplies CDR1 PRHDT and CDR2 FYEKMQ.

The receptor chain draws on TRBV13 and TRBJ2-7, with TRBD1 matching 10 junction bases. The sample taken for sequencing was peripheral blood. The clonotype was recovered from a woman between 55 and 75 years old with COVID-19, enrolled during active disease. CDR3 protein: CASSFRDRGEQYF. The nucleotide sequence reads TGTGCCAGCAGCTTCCGGGACAGGGGCGAGCAGTACTTC.